This T cell receptor beta chain originates from a study of blood T cell repertoires in COVID-19. The cohort comprised adults aged about 18 to 100 years residing in 20 to 25 US areas. Cohorts were based on clinical histories the participants reported. This clone was seen once. Original handling: Nucleated cell counts were estimated from reference gene primer amplification. Profiled with immunoSEQ multiplex PCR; TCRdb holds only in-frame clones, not every one. V and J calls plus clone size are reproduced from that table; the DNA served to infer D and trimming. The sample shows 200,000 to 250,000 clones, approximately 88% of them seen only once. V was cut by 5 bases and J by 2 bases, with 13 bases left in between. CDR1 LNHDA and CDR2 SQIVND come from the germline V gene (reference sequence). The CDR3 spans 15 residues.

Sequencing was carried out using PBMCs or T cells enriched from blood (not recorded which). The chain combines TRBV19 with TRBJ1-5; D is uncertain. The TCR was taken from a man between 18 and 35 years old with acute COVID-19. CDR3 amino acids: CASSLGGVGNQPQHF. CDR3 sequence (DNA): TGTGCCAGTAGTCTAGGAGGAGTGGGCAATCAGCCCCAGCATTTT.